These T cell receptor beta chains were read from a single sample in a study of CD8 T cells in Susac syndrome. Using its own MiXCR run on the immunoSEQ multiplex PCR reads, TCRdb lists one record per CDR3 protein. Of 150,000 to 200,000 distinct CDR3 sequences in the sample, 95% were seen once. What was sequenced was CD4+ T cells from PBMCs. The receptor source for this set is a human donor with multiple sclerosis. The CDR3 runs from the conserved cysteine through the conserved F or W. The D gene is left open where the match is weak. Not all rows give a size; the values are once, few, many and, for expanded clones, a class.

v_call	j_call	d_call	clone_size	cdr3_aa	cdr3_nt
TRBV3-1	TRBJ2-7	TRBD2	-	CASSPSGLTYEQYF	TGTGCCAGCAGCCCTAGCGGGCTCACCTACGAGCAGTACTTC
TRBV20-1	TRBJ1-2	-	-	CSARDEAGYGYTF	TGCAGTGCTAGAGATGAGGCCGGCTATGGCTACACCTTC
TRBV9	TRBJ2-3	-	-	CASSALLDTQYF	TGTGCCAGCAGCGCTTTACTGGATACGCAGTATTTT
TRBV29-1	TRBJ2-3	-	-	CSVAGETGTDTQYF	TGCAGCGTTGCAGGGGAGACGGGCACAGATACGCAGTATTTT
TRBV9	TRBJ2-3	TRBD1	-	CASSPQQGAEDTQYF	TGTGCCAGCAGCCCCCAACAGGGGGCGGAAGATACGCAGTATTTT
TRBV18	TRBJ2-7	TRBD1	-	CASSPSGTGTYEQYF	TGTGCCAGCTCACCATCGGGGACAGGGACCTACGAGCAGTACTTC
TRBV5-1	TRBJ1-1	TRBD1	-	CASFTGANTEAFF	TGCGCCAGCTTTACAGGGGCAAACACTGAAGCTTTCTTT
TRBV20-1	TRBJ2-5	-	-	CSAAGVTETQYF	TGCAGTGCTGCAGGGGTAACGGAGACCCAGTACTTC
TRBV29-1	TRBJ2-7	-	few	CSARQAEEQYF	TGCAGCGCTCGTCAGGCAGAGGAGCAGTACTTC
TRBV6-6	TRBJ2-7	TRBD2	-	CASSSGTSGRRKYF	TGTGCCAGCAGTTCCGGGACTAGCGGGCGGCGAAAGTACTTC
TRBV29-1	TRBJ2-7	-	-	CSVVLSPSYEQYF	TGCAGCGTAGTGCTTTCCCCGTCCTACGAGCAGTACTTC
TRBV20-1	TRBJ1-5	TRBD1	-	CSASPKPGQGYPQHF	TGCAGTGCTAGTCCCAAACCGGGACAGGGTTATCCCCAGCATTTT
TRBV2	TRBJ2-3	-	-	CAGKTGAGADTQYF	TGTGCCGGCAAAACAGGGGCGGGGGCAGATACGCAGTATTTT
TRBV20-1	TRBJ2-7	TRBD1	once	CSARDGQGAYEQYF	TGCAGTGCTAGAGACGGACAGGGGGCCTACGAGCAGTACTTC
TRBV7-6	TRBJ2-7	TRBD2	-	CASSLRGGSFNEQYF	TGTGCCAGCAGCTTACGCGGGGGGTCTTTCAACGAGCAGTACTTC
TRBV6-2/TRBV6-3	TRBJ2-5	-	-	CASSPQDVQETQYF	TGTGCCAGCAGCCCTCAAGATGTCCAAGAGACCCAGTACTTC
TRBV27	TRBJ2-3	TRBD1	once	CASSSNGQGTDTQYF	TGTGCCAGCAGCTCTAACGGACAGGGGACAGATACGCAGTATTTT
TRBV12-3/TRBV12-4	TRBJ2-6	-	-	CASSLRGSGANVLTF	TGTGCCAGCAGTTTAAGAGGGTCCGGGGCCAACGTCCTGACTTTC
TRBV13	TRBJ2-7	-	-	CASSSRSLSYEQYF	TGTGCCAGCAGCTCCCGGAGCCTTTCCTACGAGCAGTACTTC
TRBV20-1	TRBJ2-3	-	-	CSARQGFTDTQYF	TGCAGTGCTAGGCAGGGATTCACAGATACGCAGTATTTT
TRBV3-1	TRBJ2-1	TRBD1	-	CASSPGQGALNEQFF	TGTGCCAGCAGCCCGGGACAGGGCGCCCTCAATGAGCAGTTCTTC
TRBV7-3	TRBJ1-1	TRBD1	few	CASSFRQGTEAFF	TGTGCCAGCAGCTTCCGACAGGGAACTGAAGCTTTCTTT
TRBV28	TRBJ2-6	-	-	CASSSYTGPGANVLTF	TGTGCCAGCAGTTCGTACACAGGGCCTGGGGCCAACGTCCTGACTTTC
TRBV20-1	TRBJ2-3	-	-	CSARVRTGGTQYF	TGCAGTGCTAGAGTGCGGACCGGGGGTACGCAGTATTTT
TRBV28	TRBJ2-5	TRBD1	-	CASSLGWDRERKTQYF	TGTGCCAGCAGTTTAGGCTGGGACAGGGAGAGGAAGACCCAGTACTTC
TRBV27	TRBJ2-3	TRBD2	-	CASSSPGTSGRGTDTQYF	TGTGCCAGCAGTTCCCCCGGGACTAGCGGACGGGGTACAGATACGCAGTATTTT
TRBV7-9	TRBJ1-2	-	once	CASSFEPGGGLDGYTF	TGTGCCAGCAGCTTCGAGCCTGGCGGGGGACTGGATGGCTACACCTTC
TRBV27	TRBJ1-5	-	-	CASSLSGAGNQPQHF	TGTGCCAGCAGTTTATCAGGGGCGGGGAATCAGCCCCAGCATTTT
TRBV7-3	TRBJ2-5	-	once	CASSLGGAIEETQYF	TGTGCCAGCAGCTTAGGGGGTGCGATCGAAGAGACCCAGTACTTC
TRBV12-3/TRBV12-4	TRBJ2-5	-	-	CASTLQTEDETQYF	TGTGCCAGCACACTTCAGACTGAAGATGAGACCCAGTACTTC
TRBV9	TRBJ1-4	-	-	CASSSKEALGTNEKLFF	TGTGCCAGCAGCTCTAAAGAGGCTTTGGGAACTAATGAAAAACTGTTTTTT
TRBV3-1	TRBJ2-5	TRBD1	-	CASSAGTAQETQYF	TGTGCCAGCAGCGCCGGGACAGCCCAAGAGACCCAGTACTTC
TRBV20-1	TRBJ2-7	-	-	CSAASGRGGMRYEQYF	TGCAGTGCCGCTTCGGGGCGTGGGGGCATGCGGTACGAGCAGTACTTC
TRBV2	TRBJ2-1	TRBD2	-	CASSAGLGYNEQFF	TGTGCCAGCAGTGCTGGACTAGGTTACAATGAGCAGTTCTTC
TRBV9	TRBJ2-6	-	-	CASSPGARRVGANVLTF	TGTGCCAGCAGCCCCGGGGCCCGGCGAGTTGGGGCCAACGTCCTGACTTTC
TRBV29-1	TRBJ2-1	-	-	CSVDLNEQFF	TGCAGCGTTGATCTCAATGAGCAGTTCTTC
TRBV13	TRBJ2-6	-	-	CASSLAVFSGANVLTF	TGTGCCAGCAGCTTAGCGGTTTTTTCTGGGGCCAACGTCCTGACTTTC
TRBV5-1	TRBJ2-1	TRBD1	-	CASSLTGGGNEQFF	TGCGCCAGCTCCCTGACAGGGGGTGGCAATGAGCAGTTCTTC
TRBV7-2	TRBJ2-3	-	-	CASSLGAGTDTQYF	TGTGCCAGCAGCTTAGGCGCAGGCACAGATACGCAGTATTTT
TRBV29-1	TRBJ1-1	-	-	CSVPGQSGRAFF	TGCAGCGTTCCCGGACAGTCTGGGCGAGCTTTCTTT